This passage covers 8 T cell receptor beta chains from one sample sequenced in a study of cytomegalovirus exposure and HLA in healthy donors (dated by TCRdb to 2015 to 2018). Library method: the immunoSEQ multiplex PCR assay. A mixture of 60 forward primers for TCR Vbeta segments and 13 reverse primers for TCR Jbeta segments was used in the multiplex PCR. Drawn from immuneACCESS, this table holds only the in-frame rearrangements with V and J called that TCRdb kept. Clones are partly lost; checked studies trace under half to an unresolved V gene and leave the rest unexplained. Recorded for this sample are roughly 100,000 clones; 80% of them occurred a single time. Approximately 7.2% of the sample is taken by the ten largest. Sequenced: PBMCs. The receptor source for this set is a man aged 25 to 40 in good health and CMV-seropositive.

The sample holds one count of this clone. This chain joins TRBV9 and TRBJ2-3, with 10 bases fitting TRBD2. Germline CDR1 and CDR2: SGDLS and YYNGEE. The CDR3 contains 16 residues. V was clipped by 0 bases and J by 5 bases; unmatched bases: 6. The CDR3 region has the DNA TGTGCCAGCAGCGTAGATAGCGGGGGGCCGAGAGATACGCAGTATTTT. Residues: CASSVDSGGPRDTQYF.

This clone showed up just once. The missing conserved phenylalanine or tryptophan at the end of this CDR3 makes a read error likely. V usage is TRBV28 and J usage is TRBJ1-2; D call uncertain. The CDR3 extends over 16 amino acids. The V end lost 4 bases, the J end lost 7 bases, and 22 bases lay between the germline ends. Looked up from germline, CDR1 is MDHEN and CDR2 is SYDVKM. The CDR3 DNA reads as TGTGCCAGCAGTTGGGGAGGCAGTTTTGCCAATGGTGGCTACACCGTC. It specifies CASSWGGSFANGGYTV.

The rearrangement uses TRBV9 and TRBJ1-3, with a weak D call TRBD1 (5 bases). The CDR3 length is 14 residues. V lost 4 bases and J 4 bases, leaving 12 bases between the germline ends. Germline CDR1 reads SGDLS; CDR2 reads YYNGEE. In DNA form, the CDR3 reads TGTGCCAGCAGCCCCGGGGGATCAGGAAACACCATATATTTT. Translation: CASSPGGSGNTIYF.

The chain employs TRBV5-1 and TRBJ2-1; 7 bases are a match to TRBD1. V was pared by 3 bases and J by 7 bases, with 4 bases of the junction left unmatched. Germline-derived CDR1 and CDR2 are SGHRS and YFSETQ. This CDR3 spans 13 amino acids. The CDR3 region is CASSSGTANEQFF. The CDR3 DNA is TGCGCCAGCAGCTCCGGGACAGCAAATGAGCAGTTCTTC. Full variable domain (missing parts from reference TRBV5-1 and TRBJ2-1): KAGVTQTPRYLIKTRGQQVTLSCSPISGHRSVSWYQQTPGQGLQFLFEYFSETQRNKGNFPGRFSGRQFSNSRSEMNVSTLELGDSALYLCASSSGTANEQFFGPGTRLTVL.

As concerns this clone: The same CDR3 also results from other DNA sequences found in this sample. The genes are TRBV7-2 and TRBJ2-7; 9 nucleotides match TRBD2. V was pared by 2 bases and J by 1 base, with 3 bases of the junction left unmatched. The CDR3 is 15 amino acids. The V gene's germline CDR1 is SGHTA and CDR2 FQGNSA. The DNA for the CDR3 is TGTGCCAGCAGCTTACACAGCGGGGGGTCCTACGAGCAGTACTTC. It codes for CASSLHSGGSYEQYF.

This clone was observed once. The chain combines TRBV6-1 with TRBJ2-7; 8 bases map to TRBD2. This CDR3 is built from 16 residues. From germline, CDR1 is MNHNS and CDR2 SASEGT. Trimming at V came to 4 bases and at J to 4 bases, leaving 12 bases not matched to a gene. CDR3 sequence: CASSAGTRGSPYEQYF. The CDR3 DNA is TGTGCCAGCAGTGCCGGGACTAGGGGTTCCCCTTACGAGCAGTACTTC.

This chain joins TRBV6-4 and TRBJ1-3; D ambiguous. Trimming took off 0 bases at V and 3 bases at J, with 12 bases between the two ends. This CDR3 is 16 amino acids long. Germline V gives CDR1 MRHNA, CDR2 SNTAGT. CDR3 sequence: CASSDSSRGLGNTIYF. The CDR3 bases are TGTGCCAGCAGTGACTCGAGTCGGGGTCTTGGAAACACCATATATTTT.

The chain employs TRBV6-5 and TRBJ1-2; D perhaps matches TRBD1 (5 bases). Germline lookup yields CDR1 MNHEY and CDR2 SVGAGI. The germline V and J ends were trimmed by 7 bases and 5 bases, with 14 bases remaining between them. This CDR3 has 13 residues. The DNA for the CDR3 is TGTGCCAGCATTCAGGGCAGGGCGTATGGCTACACCTTC. Its protein product is CASIQGRAYGYTF.